The 24 T cell receptor beta chains below come from one sample, sequenced in a study of blood T cell repertoires in COVID-19. Using immunoSEQ multiplex PCR, the repertoire was profiled, and TCRdb retains in-frame clones only, with some absent. The sample lists roughly 110,000 clones, around nine tenths seen once, with about 18% in the top ten. Input material: peripheral blood. These receptors originate from a human donor with acute or convalescent COVID-19. The donor label of this sample is uncertain.

This clone is a singleton in its sample. J is TRBJ1-4 and V is TRBV18, with a weak D call TRBD1 (5 bases). The germline V and J ends were trimmed by 1 base and 12 bases, with 9 bases remaining between them. CDR1 and CDR2 from the germline V gene are KGHSH and LQKENI. The CDR3 extends over 12 amino acids. The CDR3 sequence is CASSPRRGELFF. CDR3 nucleotide sequence: TGTGCCAGCTCACCACGTCGGGGGGAACTGTTTTTT.

The rearrangement joins TRBV6-5 to TRBJ2-5; tentative D call: TRBD1 (6 bases). This CDR3 comprises 13 residues. Germline V lookup: CDR1 MNHEY, CDR2 SVGAGI. V was shortened by 8 bases and J by 7 bases, with 17 bases between the two germline ends. In nucleotides, the CDR3 is TGTGCCAGCCAGGACGGAACCAGGGGGACCCAGTACTTC. Translated: CASQDGTRGTQYF.

The chain has TRBV4-2 and TRBJ1-1; D unresolved. CDR1 LGHNA and CDR2 YNFKEQ come from the germline V gene. V was pared by 4 bases and J by 1 base, with 7 bases between. The CDR3 is 13 residues long. This CDR3 reads CASSPRRNTEAFF. The CDR3 DNA sequence: TGTGCCAGCAGCCCGCGGCGGAACACTGAAGCTTTCTTT.

The chain links TRBV5-1 to TRBJ1-1, with a possible D match to TRBD1 (5 bases). V shed 7 bases and J shed 0 bases, with 13 bases lying between them. Germline CDR1 is SGHRS and CDR2 is YFSETQ. The CDR3 runs 14 residues. CDR3 sequence (DNA): TGCGCCAGCCGGTTGGCGGGGGTGAACACTGAAGCTTTCTTT. Translating gives CASRLAGVNTEAFF.

This clone has only one observation. The V and J genes are TRBV11-2 and TRBJ2-2; tentative D call: TRBD2 (7 bases). Germline CDR1 SGHAT, CDR2 FQNNGV. Trimming left V 5 bases short and J 2 bases short, with 15 bases between. The CDR3 has 16 residues. This CDR3 is CASSRTGGLNTGELFF. DNA of the CDR3: TGTGCCAGCAGCCGAACCGGGGGGCTCAACACCGGGGAGCTGTTTTTT.

V gene TRBV7-2 combines with J gene TRBJ1-5; 10 bases are a match to TRBD1. Germline CDR1 is SGHTA and CDR2 is FQGNSA. Trimming removed 7 bases from V and 5 bases from J; junction bases left unmatched: 8. The CDR3 has 15 amino acids. CDR3 sequence reads: CASTRTGGRDQPQHF. DNA of the CDR3: TGTGCCAGCACCAGGACAGGGGGGAGGGATCAGCCCCAGCATTTT.

V is TRBV19 and J is TRBJ1-1, with D possibly being TRBD1 (6 bases). Deletions cut 9 bases from V and 0 bases from J, with 14 bases between. The germline V gene has CDR1 LNHDA and CDR2 SQIVND (reference sequence). This CDR3 contains 14 residues. CDR3 bases: TGTGCCAGCCGGGACACCTCCATGAACACTGAAGCTTTCTTT. Its translation is CASRDTSMNTEAFF.

The chain has TRBV9 and TRBJ1-2; D is perhaps TRBD1 (5 bases). This CDR3 has 13 residues. In germline, CDR1 is SGDLS, CDR2 YYNGEE. Trimming pared 0 bases from V and 7 bases from J, leaving 10 bases between. The CDR3 reads CASSVEGVSGYTF. The DNA for the CDR3 is TGTGCCAGCAGCGTAGAAGGGGTCTCTGGCTACACCTTC.

The chain has TRBV2 and TRBJ1-2, with D hard to call. Deletions cut 6 bases from V and 0 bases from J, with 11 bases between. Germline-derived CDR1 and CDR2 are SNHLY and FYNNEI. The CDR3 spans 14 residues. The CDR3 here is CASSWQAANYGYTF. CDR3 bases: TGTGCCAGCAGCTGGCAGGCAGCTAACTATGGCTACACCTTC. The full variable domain, rest sourced from reference TRBV2 and TRBJ1-2, is EPEVTQTPSHQVTQMGQEVILRCVPISNHLYFYWYRQILGQKVEFLVSFYNNEISEKSEIFDDQFSVERPDGSNFTLKIRSTKLEDSAMYFCASSWQAANYGYTFGSGTRLTVV.

DNA of the CDR3: TGTGCCAGCAACAGCGGCAGGGAGGTATCGGGTACTGAAGCTTTCTTT. This codes for CASNSGREVSGTEAFF. The gene calls are TRBV10-3 and TRBJ1-1; possibly TRBD1 for D (5 bases). V was pared by 10 bases and J by 5 bases, with 26 bases between. The CDR3 extends over 16 amino acids. Germline V gene data show CDR1 as ENHRY and CDR2 as SYGVKD.

In this sample, this clone turned up a few times. The chain employs TRBV7-9 and TRBJ2-2; no clear D. The CDR3 is made up of 13 amino acids. The germline V gene encodes CDR1 SEHNR and CDR2 FQNEAQ (reference sequence). V lost 2 bases and J 5 bases, leaving 6 bases between the germline ends. CDR3 in amino acids: CASSLLETGELFF. The CDR3 nucleotides read TGTGCCAGCAGCTTACTAGAAACCGGGGAGCTGTTTTTT.

This clone has only one observation. The chain recombines TRBV30 with TRBJ2-3; TRBD2 is a possible D gene (6 bases). V lost 6 bases, J lost 1 base, and 14 bases lay in between. This CDR3 contains 14 residues. The V gene's germline CDR1 is GTSNPN and CDR2 SVGIG (reference sequence). CDR3 DNA: TGTGCCTGTTTGGACTATAGGCGCACAGATACGCAGTATTTT. Its protein is CACLDYRRTDTQYF.

The V call is TRBV7-2, the J call TRBJ1-4; TRBD1 matches 9 bases. The CDR3 is 17 residues long. After removal of 6 bases from V and 3 bases from J, the junction contained 11 bases not matched to a gene. CDR1 is SGHTA and CDR2 is FQGNSA in the germline V gene. This CDR3 reads CASRPGQGGAANEKLFF. The CDR3 coding sequence is TGTGCCAGCAGGCCGGGACAGGGAGGTGCGGCTAATGAAAAACTGTTTTTT.

The chain combines TRBV11-2 with TRBJ2-3, with 7 bases fitting TRBD2. After removal of 1 base from V and 3 bases from J, the junction contained 4 bases not matched to a gene. The CDR3 consists of 15 residues. Germline values: CDR1 SGHAT, CDR2 FQNNGV. CDR3: CASSLGGGRTDTQYF. The CDR3 nucleotides are TGTGCCAGCAGCTTAGGCGGGGGAAGAACAGATACGCAGTATTTT.

This sequence joins TRBV24-1 and TRBJ2-1; no definite D call. CDR1 and CDR2 (germline): KGHDR, SFDVKD. The CDR3 loop spans 15 amino acids. With 3 bases removed from V and 7 bases from J, the gap between germline ends came to 15 bases. The CDR3 region is CATSDLHLAGNEQFF. The DNA of the CDR3 is TGTGCCACCAGTGATCTTCACCTGGCAGGTAATGAGCAGTTCTTC.

V gene TRBV7-8 combines with J gene TRBJ2-2, with D possibly matching TRBD1 (6 bases). Germline V CDR1 and CDR2: SGHVS, FQNEAQ. The V gene lost 4 bases and the J gene lost 3 bases, with 15 bases spanning the gap. CDR3 length: 16 residues. The CDR3 sequence is CASSYLGGIDTGELFF. Written as DNA, the CDR3 is TGTGCCAGCAGCTACCTAGGGGGAATAGACACCGGGGAGCTGTTTTTT.

This clone was observed a handful of times. The chain combines TRBV5-4 with TRBJ2-7; TRBD2 matches 7 bases. There are 15 residues in the CDR3. Losses at the gene ends were 3 bases for V and 5 bases for J; bases not matched to a gene: 11. Looked up from germline, CDR1 is SGHNT and CDR2 is YYREEE (reference sequence). Here the CDR3 reads CASSSPSGVLNEQYF. The CDR3 coding sequence is TGTGCCAGCAGCTCCCCTAGCGGCGTCCTGAACGAGCAGTACTTC.

The V call is TRBV28, the J call TRBJ1-4; 9 bases align to TRBD1. With 6 bases clipped from V and 0 bases from J, the junction kept 20 bases outside the gene matches. CDR3 size: 21 residues. CDR1 is MDHEN, CDR2 SYDVKM, per germline. CDR3 protein: CASSFFYGTGLDLPTNEKLFF. The CDR3, as DNA: TGTGCCAGCAGCTTTTTTTACGGGACAGGGCTGGATCTTCCAACTAATGAAAAACTGTTTTTT.

This rearrangement joins TRBV11-3 to TRBJ2-1; 8 positions agree with TRBD2. V lost 6 bases to trimming and J lost 6 bases; unmatched junction nucleotides: 7. The CDR3 is 14 residues long. Germline lookup yields CDR1 SGHNT and CDR2 YENEEA. CDR3 in amino acids: CASSSGTRVNEQFF. The CDR3 coding sequence is TGTGCCAGCAGTTCCGGGACTAGGGTCAATGAGCAGTTCTTC.

The chain has TRBV19 and TRBJ2-2; no clear D. The CDR3 covers 15 residues. V lost 10 bases, J lost 4 bases, and 19 bases lay in between. Germline V gives CDR1 LNHDA, CDR2 SQIVND (reference sequence). DNA of the CDR3: TGTGCCACCCAGACCCAGCTAGTGGGCACCGGGGAGCTGTTTTTT. Its protein product is CATQTQLVGTGELFF.

This clone showed up just once. This chain uses TRBV5-4 with TRBJ2-1; 8 bases line up with TRBD1. This CDR3 is built from 15 residues. The V and J ends lost 4 bases and 5 bases, in that order; junction bases with no gene match: 8. Per the germline V gene, CDR1 is SGHNT and CDR2 is YYREEE (reference sequence). CDR3: CASSPRGTGDNEQFF. The DNA of the CDR3 is TGTGCCAGCAGCCCGCGCGGGACAGGAGACAATGAGCAGTTCTTC.

The J gene is TRBJ1-2, the V gene TRBV5-6; 10 bases are shared with TRBD1. With V trimmed by 0 bases and J by 8 bases, 7 bases remained unmatched. Germline V gene data show CDR1 as SGHDT and CDR2 as YYEEEE. The CDR3 length is 15 residues. The chain's CDR3 is CASSLVRQGAGGYTF. For the CDR3, the DNA is TGTGCCAGCAGCTTGGTGAGACAGGGGGCTGGAGGCTACACCTTC.

Of note for this clone: In the same sample, other DNA sequences code for this CDR3. The chain links TRBV27 to TRBJ2-1; maybe TRBD2 (5 bases). Germline assignment: CDR1 MNHEY and CDR2 SMNVEV (reference sequence). The CDR3 loop spans 15 amino acids. The V gene lost 0 bases and the J gene lost 0 bases, with 6 bases spanning the gap. CDR3 residues: CASSLSGSSYNEQFF. As DNA, the CDR3 is TGTGCCAGCAGTTTATCAGGGAGCTCCTACAATGAGCAGTTCTTC.

The V call is TRBV2, the J call TRBJ2-1; TRBD2 is a possible D gene (6 bases). The CDR3 contains 16 residues. CDR1 is SNHLY, CDR2 FYNNEI, per germline. The ends were cut back, 2 bases at V and 7 bases at J, with 18 bases in the middle. This chain's CDR3 is CASSESWGGFGNEQFF. DNA of the CDR3: TGTGCCAGCAGTGAAAGTTGGGGAGGATTCGGGAATGAGCAGTTCTTC.